This T cell receptor beta chain comes out of a study of vaccination effects on CD4 cells after COVID-19. Overall study findings and caveats: Few convalescent patients were studied, and early post-infection samples were lacking. There was marked clonal contraction among infection- and vaccine-induced clones late after vaccination.

The CDR3 is 14 residues long. Germline lookup yields CDR1 LGHDT and CDR2 YNNKEL (reference sequence). The ends lost 5 bases at V and 2 bases at J; junction bases unmatched: 1. Measured with immunoSEQ multiplex PCR; TCRdb has only the in-frame clones, and not every one. The table shows approximately 30,000 clones, with about 60% occurring only once. A word on this clone: Antigen: not known.

Investigators separated out CD4+ T cells once approximately 10 days of culture had passed. Sequencing used CD4+ T cells from PBMCs cultured without peptide, obtained before COVID-19 vaccination. The clonotype comes from a human donor who received a COVID-19 vaccine. This sequence joins TRBV3-1 (or the pseudogene TRBV3-2) and TRBJ2-5, with TRBD2 matching 11 bases. The DNA for the CDR3 is TGTGCCAGCAGCAGACTAGCGGGACAAGAGACCCAGTACTTC. This translates into CASSRLAGQETQYF.